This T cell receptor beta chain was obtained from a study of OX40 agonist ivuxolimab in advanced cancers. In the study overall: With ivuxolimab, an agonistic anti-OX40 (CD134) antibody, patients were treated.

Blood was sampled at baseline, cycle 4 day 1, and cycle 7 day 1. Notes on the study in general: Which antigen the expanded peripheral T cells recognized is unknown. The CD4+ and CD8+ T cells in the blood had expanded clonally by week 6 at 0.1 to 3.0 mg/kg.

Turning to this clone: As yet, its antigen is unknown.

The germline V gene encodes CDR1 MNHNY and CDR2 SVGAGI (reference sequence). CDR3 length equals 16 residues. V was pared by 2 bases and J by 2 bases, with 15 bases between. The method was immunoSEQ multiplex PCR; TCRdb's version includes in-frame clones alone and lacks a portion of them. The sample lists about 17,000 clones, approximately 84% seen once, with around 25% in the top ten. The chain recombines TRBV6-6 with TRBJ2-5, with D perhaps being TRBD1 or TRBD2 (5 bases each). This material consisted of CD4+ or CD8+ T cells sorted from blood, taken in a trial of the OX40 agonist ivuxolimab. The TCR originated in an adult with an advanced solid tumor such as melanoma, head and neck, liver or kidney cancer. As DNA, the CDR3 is TGTGCCAGCAGTTACGATGCAGGGTGGGGGCAAGAGACCCAGTACTTC. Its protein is CASSYDAGWGQETQYF.